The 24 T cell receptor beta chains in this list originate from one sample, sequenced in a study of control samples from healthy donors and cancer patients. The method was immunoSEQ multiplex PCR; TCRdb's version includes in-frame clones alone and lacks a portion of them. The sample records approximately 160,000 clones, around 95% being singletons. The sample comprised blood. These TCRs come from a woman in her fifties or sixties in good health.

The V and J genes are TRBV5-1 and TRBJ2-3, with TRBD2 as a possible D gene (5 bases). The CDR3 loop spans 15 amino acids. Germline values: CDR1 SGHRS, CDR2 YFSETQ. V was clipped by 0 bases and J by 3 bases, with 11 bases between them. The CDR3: CASSLDGVPTDTQYF. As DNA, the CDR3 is TGCGCCAGCAGCTTGGACGGGGTCCCGACAGATACGCAGTATTTT.

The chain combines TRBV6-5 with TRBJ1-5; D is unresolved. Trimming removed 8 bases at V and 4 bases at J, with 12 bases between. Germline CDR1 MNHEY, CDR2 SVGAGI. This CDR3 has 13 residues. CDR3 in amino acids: CASRPGQNQPQHF. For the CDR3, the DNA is TGTGCCAGCCGCCCTGGGCAAAATCAGCCCCAGCATTTT.

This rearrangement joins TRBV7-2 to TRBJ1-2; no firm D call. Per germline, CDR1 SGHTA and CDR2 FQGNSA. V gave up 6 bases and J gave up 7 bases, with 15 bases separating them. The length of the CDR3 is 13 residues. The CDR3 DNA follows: TGTGCCAGCAGTACTAGGAGGGTTGGTGGCTACACCTTC. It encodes CASSTRRVGGYTF.

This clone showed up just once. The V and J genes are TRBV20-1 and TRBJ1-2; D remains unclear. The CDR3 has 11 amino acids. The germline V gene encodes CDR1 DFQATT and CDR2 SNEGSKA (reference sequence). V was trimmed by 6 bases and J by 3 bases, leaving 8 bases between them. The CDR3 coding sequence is TGCAGTGCCAGCCGGGACTATGGCTACACCTTC. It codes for CSASRDYGYTF.

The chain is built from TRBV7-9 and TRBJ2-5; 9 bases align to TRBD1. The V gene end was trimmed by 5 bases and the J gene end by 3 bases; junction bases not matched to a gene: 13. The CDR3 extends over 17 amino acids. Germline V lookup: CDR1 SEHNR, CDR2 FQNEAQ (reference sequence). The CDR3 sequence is CASSDRGELRGEETQYF. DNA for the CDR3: TGTGCCAGCAGCGACAGGGGGGAGCTGAGGGGAGAAGAGACCCAGTACTTC.

CDR3 sequence: CASSPMTGVFGYTF. The CDR3 DNA reads TGTGCCAGCAGTCCAATGACAGGGGTTTTTGGCTACACCTTC. The chain employs TRBV27 and TRBJ1-2; TRBD1 agrees at 8 bases. V lost 5 bases and J lost 7; bases outside the gene matches: 9. The CDR3 totals 14 residues. Germline CDR1 MNHEY, CDR2 SMNVEV (reference sequence).

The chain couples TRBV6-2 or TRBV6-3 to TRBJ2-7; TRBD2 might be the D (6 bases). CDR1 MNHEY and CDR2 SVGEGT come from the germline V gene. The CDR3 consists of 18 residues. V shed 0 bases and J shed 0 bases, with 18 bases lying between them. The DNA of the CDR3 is TGTGCCAGCAGTTACTCGACGGACCTCGGGGGATACTCCTACGAGCAGTACTTC. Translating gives CASSYSTDLGGYSYEQYF.

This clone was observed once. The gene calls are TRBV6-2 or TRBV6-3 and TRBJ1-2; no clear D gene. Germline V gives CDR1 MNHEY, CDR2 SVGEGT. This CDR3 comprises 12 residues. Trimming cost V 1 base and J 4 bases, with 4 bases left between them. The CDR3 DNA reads TGTGCCAGCAGTTACTTAGGCTATGGCTACACCTTC. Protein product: CASSYLGYGYTF.

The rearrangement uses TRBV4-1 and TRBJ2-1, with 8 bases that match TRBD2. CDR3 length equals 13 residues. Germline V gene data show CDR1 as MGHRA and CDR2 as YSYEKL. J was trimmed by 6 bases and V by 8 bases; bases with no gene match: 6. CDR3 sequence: CASGGGLSNEQFF. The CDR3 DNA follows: TGCGCCAGCGGCGGGGGGCTTAGCAATGAGCAGTTCTTC.

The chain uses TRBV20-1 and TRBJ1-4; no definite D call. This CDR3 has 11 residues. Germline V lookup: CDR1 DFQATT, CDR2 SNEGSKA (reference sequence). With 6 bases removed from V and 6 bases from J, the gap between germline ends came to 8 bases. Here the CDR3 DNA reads TGCAGTGCCGAGGGTTATGAAAAACTGTTTTTT. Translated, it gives CSAEGYEKLFF.

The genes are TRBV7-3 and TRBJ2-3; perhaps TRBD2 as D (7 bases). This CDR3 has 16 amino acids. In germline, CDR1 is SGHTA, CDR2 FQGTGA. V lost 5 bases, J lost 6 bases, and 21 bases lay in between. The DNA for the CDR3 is TGTGCCAGCAGCCCGGAGGGGGGGGGCTTTTTGGATACGCAGTATTTT. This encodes CASSPEGGGFLDTQYF.

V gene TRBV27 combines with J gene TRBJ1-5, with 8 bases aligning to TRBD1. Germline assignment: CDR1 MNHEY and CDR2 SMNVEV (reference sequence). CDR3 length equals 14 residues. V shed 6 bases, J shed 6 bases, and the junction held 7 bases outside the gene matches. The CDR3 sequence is CASSPGTGAQPQHF. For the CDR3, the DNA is TGTGCCAGCAGCCCCGGGACAGGCGCTCAGCCCCAGCATTTT.

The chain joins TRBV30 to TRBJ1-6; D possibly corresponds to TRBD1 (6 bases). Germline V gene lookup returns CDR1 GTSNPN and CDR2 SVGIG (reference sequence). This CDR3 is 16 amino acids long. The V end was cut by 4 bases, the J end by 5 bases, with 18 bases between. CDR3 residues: CAWTGPGELNNSPLHF. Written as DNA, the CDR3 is TGTGCCTGGACGGGCCCAGGGGAGCTTAATAATTCACCCCTCCACTTT.

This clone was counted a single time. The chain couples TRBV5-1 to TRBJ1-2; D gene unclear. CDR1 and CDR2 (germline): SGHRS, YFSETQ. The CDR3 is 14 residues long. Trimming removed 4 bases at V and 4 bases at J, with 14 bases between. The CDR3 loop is CASSPRGLAYGYTF. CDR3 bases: TGCGCCAGCAGCCCACGTGGACTAGCCTATGGCTACACCTTC.

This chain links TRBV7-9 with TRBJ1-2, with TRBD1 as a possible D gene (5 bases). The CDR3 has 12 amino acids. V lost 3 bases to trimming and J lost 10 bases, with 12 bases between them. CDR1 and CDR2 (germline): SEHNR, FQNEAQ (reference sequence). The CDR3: CASSFEAGLYTF. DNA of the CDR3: TGTGCCAGCAGCTTCGAGGCAGGGCTCTACACCTTC.

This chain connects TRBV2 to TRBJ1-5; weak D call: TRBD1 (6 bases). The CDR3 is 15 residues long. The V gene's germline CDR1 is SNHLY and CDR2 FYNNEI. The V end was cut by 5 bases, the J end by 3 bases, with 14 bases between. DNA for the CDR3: TGTGCCAGCAGTCGGACAGCGGCCCTCAATCAGCCCCAGCATTTT. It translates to CASSRTAALNQPQHF.

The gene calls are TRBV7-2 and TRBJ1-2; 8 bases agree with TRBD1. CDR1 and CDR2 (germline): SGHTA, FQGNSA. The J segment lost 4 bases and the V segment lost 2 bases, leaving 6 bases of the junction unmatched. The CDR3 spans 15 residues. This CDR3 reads CASSLPTGEGYGYTF. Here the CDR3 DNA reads TGTGCCAGCAGCTTACCGACAGGGGAGGGCTATGGCTACACCTTC.

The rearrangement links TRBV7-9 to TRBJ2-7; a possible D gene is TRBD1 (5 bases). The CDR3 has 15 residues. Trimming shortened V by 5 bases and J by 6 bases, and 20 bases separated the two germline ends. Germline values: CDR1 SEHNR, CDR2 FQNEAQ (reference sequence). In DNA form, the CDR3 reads TGTGCCAGCAGCCCTGGGGCAGCCCTCGCCCTCGAGCAGTACTTC. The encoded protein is CASSPGAALALEQYF.

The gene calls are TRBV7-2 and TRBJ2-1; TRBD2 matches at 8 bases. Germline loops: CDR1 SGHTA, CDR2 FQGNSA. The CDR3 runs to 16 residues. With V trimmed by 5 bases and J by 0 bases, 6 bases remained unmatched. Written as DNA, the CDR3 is TGTGCCAGCAGCCGCGGACGGGGGGGCTCCTACAATGAGCAGTTCTTC. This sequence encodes CASSRGRGGSYNEQFF.

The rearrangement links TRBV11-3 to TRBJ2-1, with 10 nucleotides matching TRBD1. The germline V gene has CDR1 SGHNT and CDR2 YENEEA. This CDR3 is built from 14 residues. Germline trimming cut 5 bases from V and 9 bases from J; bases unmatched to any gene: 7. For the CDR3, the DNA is TGTGCCAGCAGCCAGGGACAGGGGATTGGTGAGCAGTTCTTC. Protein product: CASSQGQGIGEQFF.

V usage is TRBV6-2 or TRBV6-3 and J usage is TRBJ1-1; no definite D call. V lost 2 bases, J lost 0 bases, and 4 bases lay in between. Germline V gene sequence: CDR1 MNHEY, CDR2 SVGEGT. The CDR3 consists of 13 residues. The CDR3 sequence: CASSYPMNTEAFF. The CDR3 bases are TGTGCCAGCAGTTACCCCATGAACACTGAAGCTTTCTTT.

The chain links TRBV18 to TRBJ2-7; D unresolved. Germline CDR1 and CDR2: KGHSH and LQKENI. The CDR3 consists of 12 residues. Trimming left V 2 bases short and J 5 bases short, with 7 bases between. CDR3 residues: CASSPGFDEQYF. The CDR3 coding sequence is TGTGCCAGCTCACCAGGGTTCGACGAGCAGTACTTC.

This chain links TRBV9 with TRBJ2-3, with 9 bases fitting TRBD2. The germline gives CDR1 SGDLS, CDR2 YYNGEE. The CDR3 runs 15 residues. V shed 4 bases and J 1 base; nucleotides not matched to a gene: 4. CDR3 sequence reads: CASSPRLAGTDTQYF. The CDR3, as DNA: TGTGCCAGCAGCCCGAGACTAGCGGGCACAGATACGCAGTATTTT.

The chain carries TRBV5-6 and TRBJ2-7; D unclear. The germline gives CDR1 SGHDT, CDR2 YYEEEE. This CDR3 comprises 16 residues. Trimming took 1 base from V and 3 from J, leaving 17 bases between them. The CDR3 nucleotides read TGTGCCAGCAGCTTGTGGTGGGCAGGAAAGAGCTACGAGCAGTACTTC. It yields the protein CASSLWWAGKSYEQYF.